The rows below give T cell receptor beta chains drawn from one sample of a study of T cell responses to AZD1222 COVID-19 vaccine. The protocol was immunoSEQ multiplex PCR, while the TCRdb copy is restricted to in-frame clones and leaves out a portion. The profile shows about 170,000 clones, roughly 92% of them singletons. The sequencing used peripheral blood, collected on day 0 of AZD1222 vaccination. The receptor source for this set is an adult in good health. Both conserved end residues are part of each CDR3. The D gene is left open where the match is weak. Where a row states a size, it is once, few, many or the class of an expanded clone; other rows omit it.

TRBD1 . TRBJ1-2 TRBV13 TGTGCCAGCAGCTCTACAGGGGGCGGCTATGGCTACACCTTC CASSSTGGGYGYTF
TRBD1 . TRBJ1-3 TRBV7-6 TGTGCCAGCAGCGCGGGGACAGGGGCAAACACCATATATTTT CASSAGTGANTIYF
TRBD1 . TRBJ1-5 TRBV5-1 TGCGCCAGCAGCTTTACGACAGGGGAACAGCCCCAGCATTTT CASSFTTGEQPQHF
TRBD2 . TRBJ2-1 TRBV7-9 TGTGCCAGCAGCTTACGGGGACTAGCGGATGACAATGAGCAGTTCTTC CASSLRGLADDNEQFF
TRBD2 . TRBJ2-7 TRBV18 TGTGCCAGCTCATCTCCGACTAGCGGGAACTCCTACGAGCAGTACTTC CASSSPTSGNSYEQYF
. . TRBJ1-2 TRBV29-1 TGCAGCGTAGCCCACCAGGGGAACTATGGCTACACCTTC CSVAHQGNYGYTF
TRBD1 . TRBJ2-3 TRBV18 TGTGCCAGCTCACCACCGGGCGGGACAGGGGGAATAGATACGCAGTATTTT CASSPPGGTGGIDTQYF
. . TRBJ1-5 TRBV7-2 TGTGCCAGCAGCCCAAGGGGAGGCAATCAGCCCCAGCATTTT CASSPRGGNQPQHF
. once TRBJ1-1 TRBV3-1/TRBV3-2 TGTGCCAGCAGCCAAGAATCGGCAGGGAGGTATGAAGCTTTCTTT CASSQESAGRYEAFF
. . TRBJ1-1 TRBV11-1 TGTGCCAGCAGCTTTAGCAGGGTGAACACTGAAGCTTTCTTT CASSFSRVNTEAFF
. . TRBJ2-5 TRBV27 TGTGCCAGCACCCCTAAGGGTTTAGGGGCAGAGACCCAGTACTTC CASTPKGLGAETQYF
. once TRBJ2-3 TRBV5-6 TGTGCCAGCAGCTTTGGGTCGATGACAGATACGCAGTATTTT CASSFGSMTDTQYF
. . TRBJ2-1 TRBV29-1 TGCAGCGCGTCGGGGTCTGATGGGTACAATGAGCAGTTCTTC CSASGSDGYNEQFF
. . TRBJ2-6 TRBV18 TGTGCCAGCTCACCGGTGATGGGGAGCTCTGGGGCCAACGTCCTGACTTTC CASSPVMGSSGANVLTF
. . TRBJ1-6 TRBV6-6 TGTGCCAGCAGTTACCCCACAGGGAGGAATTCACCCCTCCACTTT CASSYPTGRNSPLHF
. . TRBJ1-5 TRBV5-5 TGTGCCAGCAGCCAAGGGACGGGCAATCAGCCCCAGCATTTT CASSQGTGNQPQHF
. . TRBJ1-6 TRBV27 TGTGCCAGCAGTTTTAGGCGTTCACCCCTCCACTTT CASSFRRSPLHF
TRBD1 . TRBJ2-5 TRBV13 TGTGCCAGCAGCTTAGCCAGGGGGAGAATCAAAGAGACCCAGTACTTC CASSLARGRIKETQYF
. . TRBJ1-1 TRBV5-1 TGCGCCAGCAGCCCGGGGGCCGGGAATATGAACACTGAAGCTTTCTTT CASSPGAGNMNTEAFF
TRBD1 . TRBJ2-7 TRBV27 TGTGCCAGCAGTTTTGTCAGGGGGCACGAGCAGTACTTC CASSFVRGHEQYF
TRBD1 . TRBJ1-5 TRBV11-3 TGTGCCAGCCTCTTTTCGAGACAGGGAAACCAGCCCCAGCATTTT CASLFSRQGNQPQHF
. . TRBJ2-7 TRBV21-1 TGTGCCAGCAGCAAAAGGGACACCTACGAGCAGTACTTC CASSKRDTYEQYF
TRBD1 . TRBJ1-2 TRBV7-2 TGTGCCAGCAGCTCCCAGGGGACAGTTCGCTATGGCTACACCTTC CASSSQGTVRYGYTF
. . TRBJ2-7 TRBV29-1 TGCAGCGTTGAGCAGGGCGCCTACGAGCAGTACTTC CSVEQGAYEQYF
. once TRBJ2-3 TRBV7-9 TGTGCCAGCAGCTTAGGGGGGACTGTCACAGATACGCAGTATTTT CASSLGGTVTDTQYF
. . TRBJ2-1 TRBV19 TGTGCCAGTAGTATTGCGCAGGGACTCATCTACAATGAGCAGTTCTTC CASSIAQGLIYNEQFF
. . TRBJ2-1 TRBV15 TGTGCCACCAGCAGAGAGAGGGCTTTCGCGTACAATGAGCAGTTCTTC CATSRERAFAYNEQFF
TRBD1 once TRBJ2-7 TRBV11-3 TGTGCCAGCAGCTTAGCTGGTAGGACAGGGTGCTTTTACTCCTACGAGCAGTACTTC CASSLAGRTGCFYSYEQYF
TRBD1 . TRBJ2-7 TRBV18 TGTGCCAGCTCACCTCCGACAGGGCGCCACGAGCAGTACTTC CASSPPTGRHEQYF
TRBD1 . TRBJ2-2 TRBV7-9 TGTGCCAGCAGACTGACAGGGGACACCGGGGAGCTGTTTTTT CASRLTGDTGELFF
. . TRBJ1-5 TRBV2 TGTGCCAGCAGTGTGGAAAAGATCTCTCAGCCCCAGCATTTT CASSVEKISQPQHF
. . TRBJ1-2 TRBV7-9 TGTGCCAGCACGGGTCTACCCGACTATGGCTACACCTTC CASTGLPDYGYTF
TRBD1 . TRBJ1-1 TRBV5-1 TGCGCCAGCAGTTCATACAGGGGGCGCGGCACTGAAGCTTTCTTT CASSSYRGRGTEAFF
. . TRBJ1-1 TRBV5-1 TGCGCCAGCAGCTTGGCCCCCCCGGCAGGGGTGAACACTGAAGCTTTCTTT CASSLAPPAGVNTEAFF
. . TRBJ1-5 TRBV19 TGTGCCAGTAGTATATCAAAAAATAGCAATCAGCCCCAGCATTTT CASSISKNSNQPQHF
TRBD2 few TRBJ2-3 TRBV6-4 TGTGCCAGCAGTGACACCGGGGGGGCCGCAGATACGCAGTATTTT CASSDTGGAADTQYF